This TCR beta chain derives from a study of beta chain features in type 1 diabetes. Comment on this clone: Its target is unknown.

Expressed TCRB transcripts were sequenced, since all the RNA that had been isolated was reverse transcribed. Sequencing used immunoSEQ multiplex PCR; TCRdb keeps in-frame clones, though not all of them. This repertoire shows approximately 52,000 clones, about 64% found once; its top ten account for around 0.29%. Findings of the study overall: TCRB CDR3 length was moderately but significantly reduced in all four CD4+ subsets of Type 1 diabetes patients.

The sequenced material came from stem cell memory CD4+ T cells from blood. The source of this sequence is a woman between 25 and 40 years old with type 1 diabetes.

CDR3 sequence (DNA): TGTGCCAGCAGTGAGGTCAGGCTCAACAATGAGCAGTTCTTC. Translation: CASSEVRLNNEQFF. V usage is TRBV6-1 and J usage is TRBJ2-1; D gene unclear. The CDR3 has 14 amino acids. Germline-derived CDR1 and CDR2 are MNHNS and SASEGT. The V end lost 3 bases, the J end lost 5 bases, and 11 bases lay between the germline ends.